Presented here are 23 T cell receptor beta chains from one specimen sequenced in a study of blood T cell repertoires in COVID-19. The assay was immunoSEQ multiplex PCR, and TCRdb's table has in-frame clones only and misses some. The data show approximately 300,000 clones, approximately 85% seen once. Source material: PBMCs or T cells enriched from blood (not recorded which). All receptors derive from a woman aged 25 to 39 who had recovered from COVID-19.

This clone appeared once. This chain uses TRBV11-2 with TRBJ1-1; unclear D gene. Germline CDR1 SGHAT, CDR2 FQNNGV. V gave up 2 bases and J gave up 3 bases, with 13 bases separating them. This CDR3 spans 15 amino acids. The CDR3: CASSLSLLSDTEAFF. The CDR3 nucleotides read TGTGCCAGCAGCTTAAGTCTATTGTCGGACACTGAAGCTTTCTTT.

The chain recombines TRBV28 with TRBJ1-2; D gene uncertain. This CDR3 has 19 amino acids. Germline V gives CDR1 MDHEN, CDR2 SYDVKM. Trimming shortened V by 2 bases and J by 0 bases, and 22 bases separated the two germline ends. CDR3 protein: CASSLRVTGGSKANYGYTF. The CDR3, as DNA: TGTGCCAGCAGTTTACGGGTGACCGGAGGGTCGAAGGCTAACTATGGCTACACCTTC.

V gene TRBV15 combines with J gene TRBJ1-2; tentative D call: TRBD1 (5 bases). This CDR3 spans 13 amino acids. Germline CDR1 is LNHNV and CDR2 is YYDKDF (reference sequence). V was pared by 3 bases and J by 7 bases, with 12 bases between. The CDR3 here is CATSSQQERGYTF. For the CDR3, the DNA is TGTGCCACCAGCAGCCAACAGGAGCGTGGCTACACCTTC. Drawing the rest from reference TRBV15 and TRBJ1-2, the complete variable domain is DAMVIQNPRYQVTQFGKPVTLSCSQTLNHNVMYWYQQKSSQAPKLLFHYYDKDFNNEADTPDNFQSRRPNTSFCFLDIRSPGLGDTAMYLCATSSQQERGYTFGSGTRLTVV.

V is TRBV15 and J is TRBJ1-2; TRBD1 agrees at 9 bases. CDR1 is LNHNV, CDR2 YYDKDF, per germline (reference sequence). This CDR3 is built from 17 residues. V lost 2 bases to trimming and J lost 4 bases; unmatched junction nucleotides: 11. CDR3 amino acids: CATSRSRLGDRAYGYTF. CDR3 bases: TGTGCCACCAGCAGATCCCGGTTGGGGGACAGGGCCTATGGCTACACCTTC. Full variable domain (outside the CDR3, taken from reference TRBV15 and TRBJ1-2): DAMVIQNPRYQVTQFGKPVTLSCSQTLNHNVMYWYQQKSSQAPKLLFHYYDKDFNNEADTPDNFQSRRPNTSFCFLDIRSPGLGDTAMYLCATSRSRLGDRAYGYTFGSGTRLTVV.

The V and J genes are TRBV10-3 and TRBJ1-1; 8 positions match TRBD1. V was pared by 0 bases and J by 8 bases, with 5 bases of the junction left unmatched. Germline V gene data show CDR1 as ENHRY and CDR2 as SYGVKD. CDR3 length: 14 amino acids. The CDR3 region is CAISESRGTGEAFF. The DNA of the CDR3 is TGTGCCATCAGTGAGTCCCGGGGGACAGGCGAAGCTTTCTTT.

CDR3 nucleotide sequence: TGTGCCAGCAGCTCATACAGGGGGCTTGAGGGCTACACCTTC. It encodes CASSSYRGLEGYTF. The rearrangement uses TRBV11-1 and TRBJ1-2; 9 bases fit TRBD1. Germline CDR1 and CDR2: SGHAT and FQDESV (reference sequence). This CDR3 spans 14 amino acids. V gave up 4 bases and J gave up 8 bases; unmatched junction bases: 8.

The rearrangement joins TRBV19 to TRBJ2-1; 8 bases are a match to TRBD1. Germline CDR1 and CDR2: LNHDA and SQIVND (reference sequence). Trimming cost V 1 base and J 6 bases; bases outside gene matches: 5. This CDR3 comprises 15 residues. For the CDR3, the DNA is TGTGCCAGTAGTATAGTAGGACAGGGAGTCAATGAGCAGTTCTTC. It is translated as CASSIVGQGVNEQFF.

V is TRBV28 and J is TRBJ1-1; D uncertain. CDR3 length: 12 amino acids. The germline V gene encodes CDR1 MDHEN and CDR2 SYDVKM. This CDR3 reads CAAETGKTEAFF. DNA of the CDR3: TGTGCAGCTGAAACGGGGAAAACTGAAGCTTTCTTT.

In the case of this clone: Distinct nucleotide sequences in the sample also encode this CDR3. The chain links TRBV7-2 to TRBJ1-1; no clear D. V gave up 6 bases and J gave up 2 bases, with 13 bases separating them. The CDR3 spans 14 residues. CDR1 is SGHTA, CDR2 FQGNSA, per germline. The CDR3, as DNA: TGTGCCAGCAGTCCCGGGTCTTTAAACACTGAAGCTTTCTTT. Translation: CASSPGSLNTEAFF.

V gene TRBV28 combines with J gene TRBJ1-2; 9 nucleotides match TRBD1. This CDR3 contains 16 residues. J gave up 7 bases and V 4 bases, and 13 bases lay outside the gene matches. CDR1 and CDR2 from the germline V gene are MDHEN and SYDVKM. The CDR3 sequence: CASSSGDLTGGGGYTF. The DNA for the CDR3 is TGTGCCAGCAGTTCGGGAGATCTGACAGGGGGTGGTGGCTACACCTTC.

In this sample, this clone turned up a few times. The chain recombines TRBV5-6 with TRBJ1-6, with D perhaps matching TRBD1 (6 bases). The V end was cut by 3 bases, the J end by 0 bases, with 10 bases between. The CDR3 is made up of 16 amino acids. In germline, CDR1 is SGHDT, CDR2 YYEEEE. CDR3 sequence (DNA): TGTGCCAGCAGCTCGATACAGGGCTCCTATAATTCACCCCTCCACTTT. Its protein product is CASSSIQGSYNSPLHF.

This chain uses TRBV5-6 with TRBJ1-1, with D possibly matching TRBD1 (6 bases). Trimming removed 2 bases at V and 6 bases at J, with 14 bases between. This CDR3 has 14 amino acids. CDR1 is SGHDT and CDR2 is YYEEEE in the germline V gene. The CDR3 coding sequence is TGTGCCAGCAGCTTAGTTCAGGGGAGCCCTGAAGCTTTCTTT. Translated, it gives CASSLVQGSPEAFF.

The chain uses TRBV6-1 and TRBJ2-7; tentative D call: TRBD1 (7 bases). The CDR3 contains 14 residues. Germline CDR1 is MNHNS and CDR2 is SASEGT. Trimming pared 5 bases from V and 3 bases from J, leaving 14 bases between. For the CDR3, the DNA is TGTGCCAGCAGTCAGGGGGGAAGTAGCTACGAGCAGTACTTC. Translated: CASSQGGSSYEQYF.

The count of this clone is one. The chain employs TRBV7-9 and TRBJ1-6; 9 nucleotides agree with TRBD1. CDR1 is SEHNR, CDR2 FQNEAQ, per germline (reference sequence). With 2 bases clipped from V and 8 bases from J, the junction kept 4 bases outside the gene matches. The CDR3 is 15 amino acids. DNA for the CDR3: TGTGCCAGCAGCTTACGGACAGGGGATTATTCACCCCTCCACTTT. It codes for CASSLRTGDYSPLHF.

The CDR3 region is CASSLRVGRVGEKLFF. In DNA form, the CDR3 reads TGTGCCAGCAGCCTTCGGGTGGGCAGGGTCGGCGAAAAACTGTTTTTT. This chain uses TRBV27 with TRBJ1-4; D might be TRBD1 (5 bases). The V gene's germline CDR1 is MNHEY and CDR2 SMNVEV (reference sequence). The germline V and J ends were trimmed by 6 bases and 8 bases, with 22 bases remaining between them. The CDR3 length is 16 residues.

The chain combines TRBV6-5 with TRBJ2-3; D is unclear. CDR1 and CDR2 (germline): MNHEY, SVGAGI. V was trimmed by 3 bases and J by 1 base, leaving 8 bases between them. The CDR3 covers 14 residues. CDR3 DNA sequence: TGTGCCAGCAGTTATGGCCTCGGCACAGATACGCAGTATTTT. This encodes CASSYGLGTDTQYF.

The chain links TRBV12-3 or TRBV12-4 to TRBJ2-2; D not certain. CDR3 length equals 12 residues. Trimming pared 4 bases from V and 4 bases from J, leaving 4 bases between. CDR3 region: CASSSSTGELFF. The CDR3, as DNA: TGTGCCAGCAGTTCTTCCACCGGGGAGCTGTTTTTT.

The genes are TRBV5-6 and TRBJ2-7; no reliable D call. Trimming shortened V by 3 bases and J by 5 bases, and 12 bases separated the two germline ends. Per germline, CDR1 SGHDT and CDR2 YYEEEE. The CDR3 is 13 amino acids. The CDR3 DNA sequence: TGTGCCAGCAGCTGGGCCGGTTTCGACGAGCAGTACTTC. Protein sequence: CASSWAGFDEQYF. Full variable domain (rest looked up from reference TRBV5-6 and TRBJ2-7): DAGVTQSPTHLIKTRGQQVTLRCSPKSGHDTVSWYQQALGQGPQFIFQYYEEEERQRGNFPDRFSGHQFPNYSSELNVNALLLGDSALYLCASSWAGFDEQYFGPGTRLTVT.

V gene TRBV7-9 combines with J gene TRBJ2-3; 7 bases agree with TRBD1. The CDR3 spans 15 residues. Germline trimming cut 5 bases from V and 2 bases from J; bases unmatched to any gene: 7. The V gene's germline CDR1 is SEHNR and CDR2 FQNEAQ (reference sequence). The CDR3 DNA sequence: TGTGCCAGCAGCCCTTGGACAGGAGCCACAGATACGCAGTATTTT. Its protein product is CASSPWTGATDTQYF.

The rearrangement links TRBV19 to TRBJ1-1; no firm D call. In germline, CDR1 is LNHDA, CDR2 SQIVND (reference sequence). CDR3 size: 12 residues. V was cut by 3 bases and J by 5 bases, with 7 bases left in between. The CDR3 DNA is TGTGCCAGTAGTATCGGGTGGACTGAAGCTTTCTTT. This sequence encodes CASSIGWTEAFF.

This clone was seen only a few times. The chain joins TRBV27 to TRBJ1-1; weak D call: TRBD1 (6 bases). V lost 10 bases and J lost 5, with 14 bases in between. Germline CDR1 and CDR2: MNHEY and SMNVEV (reference sequence). The CDR3 runs 12 residues. For the CDR3, the DNA is TGTGCCACCTTCGCAGGGGTGACTGAAGCTTTCTTT. Protein product: CATFAGVTEAFF.

This chain links TRBV5-1 with TRBJ2-2, with D unresolved. V was trimmed by 3 bases and J by 5 bases, leaving 11 bases between them. There are 14 residues in the CDR3. Germline CDR1 and CDR2: SGHRS and YFSETQ. The CDR3: CASSSPASTGELFF. In DNA form, the CDR3 reads TGCGCCAGCAGCTCCCCGGCTAGTACCGGGGAGCTGTTTTTT.

The chain combines TRBV5-5 with TRBJ1-1, with D hard to call. Germline lookup yields CDR1 SGHKS and CDR2 YYEKEE (reference sequence). This CDR3 contains 14 residues. The V end lost 1 base, the J end lost 1 base, and 8 bases lay between the germline ends. The DNA for the CDR3 is TGTGCCAGCAGCTTGCCCTATGCGAACACTGAAGCTTTCTTT. It translates to CASSLPYANTEAFF.